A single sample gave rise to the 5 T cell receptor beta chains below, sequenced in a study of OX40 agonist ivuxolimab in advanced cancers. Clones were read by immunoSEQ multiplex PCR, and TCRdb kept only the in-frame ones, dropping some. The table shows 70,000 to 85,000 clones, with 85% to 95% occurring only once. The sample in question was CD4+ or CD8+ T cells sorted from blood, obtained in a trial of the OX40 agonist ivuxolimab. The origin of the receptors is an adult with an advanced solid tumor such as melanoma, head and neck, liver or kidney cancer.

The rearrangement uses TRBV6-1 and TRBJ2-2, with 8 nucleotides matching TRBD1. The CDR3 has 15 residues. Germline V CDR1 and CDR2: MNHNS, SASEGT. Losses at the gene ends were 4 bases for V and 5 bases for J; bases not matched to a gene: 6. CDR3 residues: CASSAQGAGTGELFF. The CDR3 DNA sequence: TGTGCCAGCAGTGCTCAGGGGGCCGGGACCGGGGAGCTGTTTTTT.

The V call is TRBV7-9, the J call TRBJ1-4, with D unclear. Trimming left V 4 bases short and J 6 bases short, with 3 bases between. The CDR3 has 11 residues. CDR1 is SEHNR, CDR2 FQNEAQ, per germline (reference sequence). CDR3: CASSYDEKLFF. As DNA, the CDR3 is TGTGCCAGCAGCTACGATGAAAAACTGTTTTTT.

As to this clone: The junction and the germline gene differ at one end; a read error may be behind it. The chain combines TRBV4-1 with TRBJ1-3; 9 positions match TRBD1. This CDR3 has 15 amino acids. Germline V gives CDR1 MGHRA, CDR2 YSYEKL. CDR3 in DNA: TGCGCCAGCAGCCTTGGTCCGGACAGGGGAAGCACCATATATTTT. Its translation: CASSLGPDRGSTIYF.

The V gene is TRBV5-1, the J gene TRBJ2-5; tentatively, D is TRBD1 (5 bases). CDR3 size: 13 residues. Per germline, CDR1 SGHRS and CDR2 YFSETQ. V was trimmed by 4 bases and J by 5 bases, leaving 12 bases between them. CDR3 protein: CASSRGAGETQYF. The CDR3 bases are TGCGCCAGCAGCCGTGGGGCAGGGGAGACCCAGTACTTC.

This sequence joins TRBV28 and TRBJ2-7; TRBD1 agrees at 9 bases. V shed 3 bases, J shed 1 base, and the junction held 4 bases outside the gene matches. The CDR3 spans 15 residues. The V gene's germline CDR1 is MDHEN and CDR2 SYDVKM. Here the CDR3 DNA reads TGTGCCAGCAGTTTTGCCGGGACAGGGTCCTACGAGCAGTACTTC. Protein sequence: CASSFAGTGSYEQYF.